Listed here are 7 T cell receptor beta chains from one sample, sequenced in a study of vaccination and CD4 T cells after COVID-19 (dated 2022 in TCRdb). Library method: PCR. Data came from an Illumina iSeq 100. DNA from cultured CD4+ T cells was subjected to TCR sequencing with the Oncomine TCR Beta short-read assay at the Johns Hopkins FTIC core. The public reads were reanalyzed by TCRdb: fastp trimming at Q25, MiXCR alignment, in-frame beta chains only. Every CDR3 protein is listed once, alongside the most common genes and DNA of its rows. Here the sample has 15,000 to 20,000 distinct CDR3 sequences; approximately 60% occur a single time. Roughly 10% of the sample is taken by the ten largest. No cognate antigen is known for these TCRs. The treatment or condition label, as the study defines it: roughly 11-day PBMC culture with coronavirus spike peptide pools or control peptides (ViraFEST assay). The sequenced material came from CD4+ T cells from blood, cultured in vitro. These receptors were obtained from a human donor who had recovered from COVID-19.

The chain links TRBV24-1 to TRBJ2-2, with D hard to call. Trimming took off 6 bases at V and 1 base at J, with 11 bases between the two ends. This CDR3 contains 15 residues. CDR1 is KGHDR and CDR2 is SFDVKD in the germline V gene. The CDR3 DNA reads TGTGCCACCAGTCCCGCGGCAGAGAACACCGGGGAGCTGTTTTTT. It encodes CATSPAAENTGELFF.

This chain uses TRBV10-3 with TRBJ2-7; D not certain. V was pared by 4 bases and J by 5 bases, with 6 bases between. Germline V gene sequence: CDR1 ENHRY, CDR2 SYGVKD. CDR3 length: 11 residues. The DNA of the CDR3 is TGTGCCATCAGTGGGGCTAACGAGCAGTACTTC. Translating it yields CAISGANEQYF.

This clonotype showed up just a few times. V usage is TRBV11-2 and J usage is TRBJ2-2; D remains ambiguous. The CDR3 is made up of 14 amino acids. V lost 0 bases and J 4 bases, leaving 6 bases between the germline ends. CDR1 is SGHAT and CDR2 is FQNNGV in the germline V gene. CDR3 in DNA: TGTGCCAGCAGCTTAGACCTCCCCACCGGGGAGCTGTTTTTT. Protein: CASSLDLPTGELFF.

This clonotype was observed a handful of times. The rearrangement uses TRBV27 and TRBJ1-5; D is uncertain. The V gene lost 5 bases and the J gene lost 4 bases, with 12 bases spanning the gap. Looked up from germline, CDR1 is MNHEY and CDR2 is SMNVEV (reference sequence). The CDR3 has 14 residues. In DNA, the CDR3 is TGTGCCAGCAGTAGCCCTTTCGGGAATCAGCCCCAGCATTTT. Amino acids: CASSSPFGNQPQHF.

This clonotype has only a few counts. The chain uses TRBV6-5 and TRBJ2-2; TRBD1 matches at 9 bases. After removal of 4 bases from V and 7 bases from J, the junction contained 7 bases not matched to a gene. The CDR3 runs 15 residues. Per the germline V gene, CDR1 is MNHEY and CDR2 is SVGAGI. The CDR3 sequence: CASSWGQGRNGELFF. CDR3 nucleotide sequence: TGTGCCAGCAGTTGGGGACAGGGCCGGAACGGGGAGCTGTTTTTT.

The chain carries TRBV11-2 and TRBJ2-4; TRBD2 is a possible D gene (5 bases). The V and J ends lost 5 bases and 0 bases respectively, with 14 bases between them. The CDR3 length is 16 residues. Germline V gives CDR1 SGHAT, CDR2 FQNNGV. DNA of the CDR3: TGTGCCAGCAGCCCCTTGAGGAGGATAGCCAAAAACATTCAGTACTTC. Its protein is CASSPLRRIAKNIQYF. Supplemented by reference TRBV11-2 and TRBJ2-4, the full variable domain reads EAGVAQSPRYKIIEKRQSVAFWCNPISGHATLYWYQQILGQGPKLLIQFQNNGVVDDSQLPKDRFSAERLKGVDSTLKIQPAKLEDSAVYLCASSPLRRIAKNIQYFGAGTRLSVL.

The chain carries TRBV25-1 and TRBJ1-2, with D uncertain. CDR1 is MGHDK and CDR2 is SYGVNS in the germline V gene. Trimming removed 10 bases from V and 3 bases from J, with 9 bases in between. The length of the CDR3 is 11 residues. CDR3 bases: TGTGCCACCCAGGTACACTATGGCTACACCTTC. Amino acid sequence: CATQVHYGYTF.